Presented here are 12 T cell receptor beta chains from one specimen sequenced in a study of blood T cell repertoires in COVID-19. This table comes from immunoSEQ multiplex PCR, and its TCRdb copy is limited to in-frame clones, with some not included. The table has hundreds of thousands of clones, approximately 81% seen once. The specimen sequenced was peripheral blood. These receptors all come from a woman of 80 years or more with active or convalescent COVID-19.

The chain joins TRBV10-1 to TRBJ2-6; D remains ambiguous. CDR1 is WNHNN, CDR2 SYGVQD, per germline (reference sequence). The CDR3 has 15 residues. Trimming stripped 6 bases from V and 4 bases from J, with 13 bases between. CDR3 in DNA: TGCGCCAGCAGGGCCAACGTGCCCGGGGCCAACGTCCTGACTTTC. Amino acid sequence: CASRANVPGANVLTF.

The chain has TRBV14 and TRBJ1-2; 9 positions match TRBD1. CDR1 and CDR2 (germline): SGHDN, FVKESK. CDR3 size: 17 residues. V lost 5 bases and J lost 4; bases outside the gene matches: 14. The CDR3 nucleotides read TGTGCCAGCAGCGGGGCCGGGACAGGGAGGTTTGGCTATGGCTACACCTTC. Translated, it gives CASSGAGTGRFGYGYTF.

The V gene is TRBV5-1, the J gene TRBJ2-2; tentative D call: TRBD1 (5 bases). In germline, CDR1 is SGHRS, CDR2 YFSETQ. The V end was cut by 0 bases, the J end by 1 base, with 7 bases between. The CDR3 extends over 15 amino acids. CDR3: CASSLGGQNTGELFF. The CDR3 DNA is TGCGCCAGCAGCTTGGGAGGACAGAACACCGGGGAGCTGTTTTTT.

This clone was detected once. V and J are TRBV3-1 (or the pseudogene TRBV3-2) and TRBJ2-7; D remains ambiguous. Per germline, CDR1 LGHDT and CDR2 YNNKEL (reference sequence). Trimming took off 2 bases at V and 4 bases at J, with 6 bases between the two ends. The CDR3 has 12 amino acids. Here the CDR3 reads CASSQSVYEQYF. The DNA for the CDR3 is TGTGCCAGCAGCCAATCGGTATACGAGCAGTACTTC.

V and J are TRBV25-1 and TRBJ1-6; D possibly corresponds to TRBD1 (6 bases). Germline CDR1 reads MGHDK; CDR2 reads SYGVNS. This CDR3 spans 14 amino acids. Trimming left V 6 bases short and J 2 bases short, with 8 bases between. The CDR3 sequence: CASSGQTYNSPLHF. The CDR3 coding sequence is TGTGCCAGCAGCGGACAGACCTATAATTCACCCCTCCACTTT.

The chain combines TRBV18 with TRBJ2-5; TRBD2 aligns across 7 bases. The V and J ends lost 1 base and 5 bases, in that order; junction bases with no gene match: 10. Germline V gene data show CDR1 as KGHSH and CDR2 as LQKENI. CDR3 size: 16 residues. The CDR3: CASSPRASGGVETQYF. CDR3 coding DNA: TGTGCCAGCTCACCACGGGCTAGCGGAGGGGTGGAGACCCAGTACTTC. Complete variable domain (other parts from reference TRBV18 and TRBJ2-5): NAGVMQNPRHLVRRRGQEARLRCSPMKGHSHVYWYRQLPEEGLKFMVYLQKENIIDESGMPKERFSAEFPKEGPSILRIQQVVRGDSAAYFCASSPRASGGVETQYFGPGTRLLVL.

V is TRBV5-6 and J is TRBJ1-4, with TRBD1 matching 8 bases. V dropped 4 bases and J dropped 7; count of bases not matched to a gene: 9. The CDR3 has 15 residues. CDR1 is SGHDT, CDR2 YYEEEE, per germline. CDR3 DNA sequence: TGTGCCAGCAGCCCTACCCCGGACAGGGTTGAAAAACTGTTTTTT. The encoded protein is CASSPTPDRVEKLFF.

The CDR3 spells CASSLAPRGNQPQHF. The CDR3 DNA sequence: TGTGCCAGCAGTTTAGCCCCCAGGGGTAATCAGCCCCAGCATTTT. The chain links TRBV28 to TRBJ1-5; D possibly corresponds to TRBD1 (6 bases). The CDR3 runs 15 residues. CDR1 is MDHEN and CDR2 is SYDVKM in the germline V gene. Trimming left V 2 bases short and J 4 bases short, with 12 bases between.

The rearrangement joins TRBV5-1 to TRBJ2-6; TRBD1 matches 7 bases. The germline CDR1 and CDR2 sequences are SGHRS and YFSETQ. V shed 0 bases and J 0 bases; nucleotides not matched to a gene: 3. The CDR3 length is 17 residues. CDR3 amino acids: CASSLGTGFSGANVLTF. CDR3 coding DNA: TGCGCCAGCAGCTTGGGGACAGGCTTCTCTGGGGCCAACGTCCTGACTTTC.

The sample holds a few counts of this clone. The chain uses TRBV10-3 and TRBJ1-1; 9 positions match TRBD1. Germline V gene sequence: CDR1 ENHRY, CDR2 SYGVKD. After removal of 8 bases from V and 5 bases from J, the junction contained 6 bases not matched to a gene. The CDR3 has 13 amino acids. The CDR3 nucleotides read TGTGCCATCTCATGGACAGGGGAAACTGAAGCTTTCTTT. Its protein product is CAISWTGETEAFF.

The chain couples TRBV6-5 to TRBJ2-7; 9 nucleotides agree with TRBD1. Germline CDR1 and CDR2: MNHEY and SVGAGI. With V trimmed by 6 bases and J by 7 bases, 7 bases remained unmatched. The CDR3 extends over 13 amino acids. CDR3 DNA sequence: TGTGCCAGCAGCCAGGACAGGGGTGGAGAGCAGTACTTC. It is translated as CASSQDRGGEQYF.

This rearrangement joins TRBV7-9 to TRBJ1-3; possibly TRBD1 for D (5 bases). The germline V and J ends were trimmed by 2 bases and 3 bases, with 11 bases remaining between them. The germline V gene encodes CDR1 SEHNR and CDR2 FQNEAQ (reference sequence). The CDR3 consists of 15 residues. The CDR3 protein is CASSLYGGGGNTIYF. CDR3 nucleotides: TGTGCCAGCAGCTTATATGGGGGAGGTGGAAACACCATATATTTT.